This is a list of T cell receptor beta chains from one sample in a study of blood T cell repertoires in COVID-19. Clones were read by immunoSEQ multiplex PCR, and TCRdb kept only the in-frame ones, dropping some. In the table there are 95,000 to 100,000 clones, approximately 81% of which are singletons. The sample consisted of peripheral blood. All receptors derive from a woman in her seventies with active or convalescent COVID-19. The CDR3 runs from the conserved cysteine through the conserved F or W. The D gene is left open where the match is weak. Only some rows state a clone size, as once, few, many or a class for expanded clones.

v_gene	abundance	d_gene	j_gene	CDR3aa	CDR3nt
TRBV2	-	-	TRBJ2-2	CASSRQLANTGELFF	TGTGCCAGCAGTCGACAGTTAGCGAACACCGGGGAGCTGTTTTTT
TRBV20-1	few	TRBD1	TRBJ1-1	CSASSGTGLMNTEAFF	TGCAGTGCTAGTTCCGGGACAGGGTTGATGAACACTGAAGCTTTCTTT
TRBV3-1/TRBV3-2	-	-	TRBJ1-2	CASSPSTVANYGYTF	TGTGCCAGCAGCCCATCGACAGTAGCTAACTATGGCTACACCTTC
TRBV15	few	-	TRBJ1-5	CATSREIQGGNQPQHF	TGTGCCACCAGCAGAGAAATACAAGGGGGCAATCAGCCCCAGCATTTT
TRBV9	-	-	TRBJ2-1	CASSVGAASGLNEQFF	TGTGCCAGCAGCGTAGGAGCGGCCTCGGGATTAAATGAGCAGTTCTTC
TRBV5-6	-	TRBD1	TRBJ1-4	CASSGTAFYEKLFF	TGTGCCAGCAGCGGGACAGCTTTTTATGAAAAACTGTTTTTT
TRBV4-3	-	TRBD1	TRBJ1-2	CASSLDREGGYTF	TGCGCCAGCAGCCTTGACAGGGAAGGTGGCTACACCTTC
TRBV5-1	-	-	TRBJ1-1	CASSFQSTPDTEAFF	TGCGCCAGCAGCTTTCAATCTACTCCGGACACTGAAGCTTTCTTT
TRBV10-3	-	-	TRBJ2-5	CAISEVTIGETQYF	TGTGCCATCAGTGAGGTCACTATTGGGGAGACCCAGTACTTC
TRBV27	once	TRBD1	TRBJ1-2	CASTPGQGTPWESYTF	TGTGCCAGCACTCCGGGACAGGGTACTCCGTGGGAGAGCTACACCTTC
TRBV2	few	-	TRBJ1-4	CASRDSSHEKLFF	TGTGCCAGCAGGGACAGCTCCCATGAAAAACTGTTTTTT
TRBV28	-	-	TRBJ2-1	CASSLPPHRGNNEQFF	TGTGCCAGCAGCCTCCCCCCGCATCGAGGGAACAATGAGCAGTTCTTC
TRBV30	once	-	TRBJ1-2	CAWRTRRYTF	TGTGCCTGGCGGACTAGACGCTACACCTTC
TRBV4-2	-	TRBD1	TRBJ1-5	CASSQASGQGGYQPQHF	TGTGCCAGCAGCCAGGCCTCCGGCCAGGGGGGTTATCAGCCCCAGCATTTT
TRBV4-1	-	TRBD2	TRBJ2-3	CASSPGGSSTDTQYF	TGCGCCAGCAGCCCGGGGGGGTCTAGCACAGATACGCAGTATTTT
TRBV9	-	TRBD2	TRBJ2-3	CASSPFATSGGNTQYF	TGTGCCAGCAGCCCCTTTGCGACTAGCGGGGGCAATACGCAGTATTTT
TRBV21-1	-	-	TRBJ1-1	CASSRGGQNTEAFF	TGTGCCAGCAGCCGGGGGGGCCAGAACACTGAAGCTTTCTTT
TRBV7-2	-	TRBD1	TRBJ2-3	CASSLAPGGRGTDTQYF	TGTGCCAGCAGCTTAGCCCCAGGGGGCCGCGGCACAGATACGCAGTATTTT
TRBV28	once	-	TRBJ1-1	CASSPTGRDTEAFF	TGTGCCAGCAGCCCTACCGGCAGGGACACTGAAGCTTTCTTT
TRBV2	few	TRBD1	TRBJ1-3	CASRITGVTPGNTIYF	TGTGCCAGCAGGATCACAGGGGTGACCCCTGGAAACACCATATATTTT